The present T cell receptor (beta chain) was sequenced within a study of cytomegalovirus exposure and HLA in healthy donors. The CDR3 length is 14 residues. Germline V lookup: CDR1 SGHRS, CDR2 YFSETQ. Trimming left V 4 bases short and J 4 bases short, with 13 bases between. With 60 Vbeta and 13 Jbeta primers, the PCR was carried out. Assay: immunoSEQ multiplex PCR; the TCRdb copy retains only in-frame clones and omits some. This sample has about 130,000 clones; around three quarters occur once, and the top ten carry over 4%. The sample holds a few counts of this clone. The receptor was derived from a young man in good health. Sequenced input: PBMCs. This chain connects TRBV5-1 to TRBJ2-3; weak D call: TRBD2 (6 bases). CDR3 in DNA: TGCGCCAGCAGCGTGGACTATTTCCCAGATACGCAGTATTTT. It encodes CASSVDYFPDTQYF.